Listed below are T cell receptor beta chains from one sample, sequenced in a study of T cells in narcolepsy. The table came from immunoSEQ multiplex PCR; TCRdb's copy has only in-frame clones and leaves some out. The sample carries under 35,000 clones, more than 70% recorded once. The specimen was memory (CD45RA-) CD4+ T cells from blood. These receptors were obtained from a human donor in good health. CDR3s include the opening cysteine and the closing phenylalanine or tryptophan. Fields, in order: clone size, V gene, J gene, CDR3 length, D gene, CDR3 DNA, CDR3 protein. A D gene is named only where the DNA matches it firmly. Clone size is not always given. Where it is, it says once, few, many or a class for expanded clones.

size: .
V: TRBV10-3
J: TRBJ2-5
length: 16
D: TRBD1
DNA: TGTGCCATCAGTACGGGACAGAAAATATATCAAGAGACCCAGTACTTC
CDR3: CAISTGQKIYQETQYF

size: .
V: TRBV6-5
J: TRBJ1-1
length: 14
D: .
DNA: TGTGCCAGCAGTCCACCCCGGACCAACACTGAAGCTTTCTTT
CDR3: CASSPPRTNTEAFF

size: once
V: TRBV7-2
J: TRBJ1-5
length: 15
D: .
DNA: TGTGCCAGCAGCTTAGATGCAGGGGGCAATCAGCCCCAGCATTTT
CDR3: CASSLDAGGNQPQHF

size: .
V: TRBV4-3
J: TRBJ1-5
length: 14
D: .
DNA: TGCGCCAGCAGCCAAGATTTGGGCGGACAGCCCCAGCATTTT
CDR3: CASSQDLGGQPQHF

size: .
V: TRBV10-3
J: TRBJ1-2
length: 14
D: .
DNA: TGTGCCATCAGCGAGATCGACGAAAACTATGGCTACACCTTC
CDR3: CAISEIDENYGYTF

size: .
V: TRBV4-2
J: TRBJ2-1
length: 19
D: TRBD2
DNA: TGTGCCAGCAGCCAAGTTTCACTAGCGGGAGGGTTACCCTACAATGAGCAGTTCTTC
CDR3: CASSQVSLAGGLPYNEQFF

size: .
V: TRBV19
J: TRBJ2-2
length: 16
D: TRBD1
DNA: TGTGCCAGTAGTCCAGGGACAGGGGGCACAACCGGGGAGCTGTTTTTT
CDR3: CASSPGTGGTTGELFF

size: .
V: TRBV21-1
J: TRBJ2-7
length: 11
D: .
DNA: TGTGCCAGCAGCAAAGGATACGAGCAGTACTTC
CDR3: CASSKGYEQYF

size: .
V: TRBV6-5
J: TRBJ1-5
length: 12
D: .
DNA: TGTGCCAGCAGTGACAGCAATCAGCCCCAGCATTTT
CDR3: CASSDSNQPQHF

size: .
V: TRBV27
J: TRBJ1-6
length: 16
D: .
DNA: TGTGCCAGCACCTGGGGCCTTTCCTCCTATAATTCACCCCTCCACTTT
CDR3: CASTWGLSSYNSPLHF

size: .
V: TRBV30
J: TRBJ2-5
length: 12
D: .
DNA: TGTGCCTGGACAGGGGCGGAAGAGACCCAGTACTTC
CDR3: CAWTGAEETQYF

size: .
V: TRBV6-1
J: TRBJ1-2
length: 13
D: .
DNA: TGTGCCAGCAGGCGGACAGAGGCGCATGGCTACACCTTC
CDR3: CASRRTEAHGYTF

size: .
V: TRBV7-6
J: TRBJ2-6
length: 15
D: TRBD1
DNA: TGTGCCAGCAGCTCAGGGGGCTCCGGGGCCAACGTCCTGACTTTC
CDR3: CASSSGGSGANVLTF

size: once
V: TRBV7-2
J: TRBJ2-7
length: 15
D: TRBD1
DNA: TGTGCCAGCAGCCTAGGCCGGGACAGGGGGGCCGAGCAGTACTTC
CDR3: CASSLGRDRGAEQYF

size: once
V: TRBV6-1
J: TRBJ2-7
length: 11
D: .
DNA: TGTGCCAGCAGTGGACTCTACGAGCAGTACTTC
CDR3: CASSGLYEQYF

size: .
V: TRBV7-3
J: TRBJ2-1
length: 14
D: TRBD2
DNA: TGTGCCAGCAGCCCTAGCGGGAGATACGGTGAGCAGTTCTTC
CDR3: CASSPSGRYGEQFF

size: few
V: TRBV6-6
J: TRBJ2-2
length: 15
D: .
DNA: TGTGCCAGCAGTTACTCGAGTGGGGGCCCCGGGGAGCTGTTTTTT
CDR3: CASSYSSGGPGELFF